This TCR beta chain was documented in a study of cytomegalovirus exposure and HLA in healthy donors. Concerning this clone: Antigen unknown.

V was pared by 2 bases and J by 1 base, with 0 bases of the junction left unmatched. The CDR3 is 14 amino acids. Germline V lookup: CDR1 MRHNA, CDR2 SNTAGT. Regarding the study as a whole: Most TCR sequences showed up rarely, but some public TCRs showed up in many donors. Overall, around 160 TCR beta chains were annotated as cytomegalovirus-associated.

Profiled with immunoSEQ multiplex PCR; TCRdb holds only in-frame clones, not every one. The table has about 56,000 clones, 80% to 95% seen once. This chain connects TRBV6-4 to TRBJ2-3; 7 bases match TRBD2. The TCR sequence derives from a woman aged 18-29 years in good health and CMV-seronegative. Sequencing used PBMCs. CDR3 sequence: CASSDRGGTDTQYF. The CDR3, as DNA: TGTGCCAGCAGTGACCGGGGGGGCACAGATACGCAGTATTTT.